This T cell receptor (beta chain) was documented in a study of T-cell memory formation after mild COVID-19. Regarding the study as a whole: Contracting CD4+ clones sat mainly in CM and EM; CD8+ in EMRA. Clones shrinking between day 15 and 85 showed a balanced CD4/CD8 split, and those that grew later tilted toward CD4+.

This clonotype turned up a few times. Its antigen is not identified. TCRdb reprocessed the 5' RACE reads with MiXCR, giving one entry per CDR3 protein. Here the sample spans 350,000 to 450,000 distinct CDR3 sequences, around 15% being singletons. This CDR3 comprises 15 residues. V lost 4 bases to trimming and J lost 2 bases; unmatched junction nucleotides: 4. CDR1 is LGHNA and CDR2 is YSLEER in the germline V gene. The material sequenced was PBMCs or a T cell subset sorted from them (not recorded which). The sequence came from a young man who had mild COVID-19 (a few samples of this study predate the infection). Cell type and time point are not known. V is TRBV4-3 and J is TRBJ2-5, with TRBD2 matching 10 bases. CDR3 sequence (DNA): TGCGCCAGCAGCCTGTCGACTAGCGGGCAAGAGACCCAGTACTTC. Its translation is CASSLSTSGQETQYF.